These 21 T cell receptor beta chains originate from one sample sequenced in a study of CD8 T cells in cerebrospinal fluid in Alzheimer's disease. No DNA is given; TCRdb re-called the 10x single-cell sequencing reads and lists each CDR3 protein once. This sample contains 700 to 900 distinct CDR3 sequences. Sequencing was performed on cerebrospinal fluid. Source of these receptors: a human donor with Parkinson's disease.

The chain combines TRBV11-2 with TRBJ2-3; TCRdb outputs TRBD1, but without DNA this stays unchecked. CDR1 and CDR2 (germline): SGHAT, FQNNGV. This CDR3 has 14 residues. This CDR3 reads CASSLGTGKDTQYF.

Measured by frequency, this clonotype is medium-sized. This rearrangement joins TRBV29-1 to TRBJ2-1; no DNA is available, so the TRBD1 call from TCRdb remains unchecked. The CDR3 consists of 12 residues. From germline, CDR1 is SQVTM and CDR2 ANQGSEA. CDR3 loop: CSVEGGLNEQFF.

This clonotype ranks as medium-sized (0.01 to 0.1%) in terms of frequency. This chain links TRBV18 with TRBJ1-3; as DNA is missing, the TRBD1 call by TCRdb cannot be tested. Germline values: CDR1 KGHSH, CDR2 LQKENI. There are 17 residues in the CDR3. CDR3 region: CASSPLPGRSSGNTIYF.

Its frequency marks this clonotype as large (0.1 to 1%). CDR3 sequence: CSARDHLELETQYF. The chain combines TRBV20-1 with TRBJ2-5. This CDR3 spans 14 amino acids. Germline V CDR1 and CDR2: DFQATT, SNEGSKA (reference sequence).

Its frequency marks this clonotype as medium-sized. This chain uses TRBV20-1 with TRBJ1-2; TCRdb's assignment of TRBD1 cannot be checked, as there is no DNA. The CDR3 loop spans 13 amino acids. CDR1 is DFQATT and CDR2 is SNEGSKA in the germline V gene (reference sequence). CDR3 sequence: CSARDRGVYGYTF.

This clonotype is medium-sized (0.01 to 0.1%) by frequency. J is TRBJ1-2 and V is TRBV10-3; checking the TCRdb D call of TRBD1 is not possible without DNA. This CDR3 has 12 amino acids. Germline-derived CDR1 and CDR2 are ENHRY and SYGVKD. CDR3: CAISRDINGYTF.

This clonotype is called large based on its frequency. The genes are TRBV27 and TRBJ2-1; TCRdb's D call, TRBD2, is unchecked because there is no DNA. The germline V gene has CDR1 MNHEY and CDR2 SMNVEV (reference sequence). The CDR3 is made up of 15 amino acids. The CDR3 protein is CASSLSSGGYNEQFF.

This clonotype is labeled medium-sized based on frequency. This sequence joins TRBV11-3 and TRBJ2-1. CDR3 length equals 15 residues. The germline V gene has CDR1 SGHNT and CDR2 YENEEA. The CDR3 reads CASSLDRTWNNEQFF. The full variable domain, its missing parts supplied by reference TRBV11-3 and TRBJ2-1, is EAGVVQSPRYKIIEKKQPVAFWCNPISGHNTLYWYLQNLGQGPELLIRYENEEAVDDSQLPKDRFSAERLKGVDSTLKIQPAELGDSAVYLCASSLDRTWNNEQFFGPGTRLTVL.

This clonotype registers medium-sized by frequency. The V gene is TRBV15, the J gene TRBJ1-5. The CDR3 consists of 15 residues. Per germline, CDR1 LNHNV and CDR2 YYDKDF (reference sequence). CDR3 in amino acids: CATSRGEGSNQPQHF.

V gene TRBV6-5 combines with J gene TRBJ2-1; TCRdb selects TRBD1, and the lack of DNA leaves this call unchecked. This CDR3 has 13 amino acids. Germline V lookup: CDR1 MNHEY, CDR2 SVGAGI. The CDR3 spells CASSYGGGDEQFF.

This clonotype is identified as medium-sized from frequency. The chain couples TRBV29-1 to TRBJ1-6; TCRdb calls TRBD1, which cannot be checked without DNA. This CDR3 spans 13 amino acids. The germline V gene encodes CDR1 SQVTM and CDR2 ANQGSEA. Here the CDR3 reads CSVRRTDYSPLHF.

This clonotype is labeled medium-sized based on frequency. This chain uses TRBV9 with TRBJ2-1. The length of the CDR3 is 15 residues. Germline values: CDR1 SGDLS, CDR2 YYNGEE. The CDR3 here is CASSVGLSSYNEQFF.

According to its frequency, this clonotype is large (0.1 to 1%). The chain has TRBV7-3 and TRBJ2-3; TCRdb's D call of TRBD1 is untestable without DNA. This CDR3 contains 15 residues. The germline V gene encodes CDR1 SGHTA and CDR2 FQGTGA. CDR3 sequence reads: CASSPWTGLTDTQYF.

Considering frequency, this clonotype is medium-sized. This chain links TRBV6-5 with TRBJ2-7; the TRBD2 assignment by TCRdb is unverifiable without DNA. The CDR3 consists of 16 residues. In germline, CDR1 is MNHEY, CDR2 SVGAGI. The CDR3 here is CASRLGLAGGTYEQYF.

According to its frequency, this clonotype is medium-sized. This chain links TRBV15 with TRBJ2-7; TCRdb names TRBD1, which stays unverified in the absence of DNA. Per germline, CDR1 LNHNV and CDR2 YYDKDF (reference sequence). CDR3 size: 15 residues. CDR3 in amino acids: CATSREGQGTYEQYF.

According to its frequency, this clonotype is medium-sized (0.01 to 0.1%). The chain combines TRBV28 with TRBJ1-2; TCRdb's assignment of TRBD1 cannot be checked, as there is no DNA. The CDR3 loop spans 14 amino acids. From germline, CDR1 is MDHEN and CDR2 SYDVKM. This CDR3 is CASGKGGNYYGYTF.

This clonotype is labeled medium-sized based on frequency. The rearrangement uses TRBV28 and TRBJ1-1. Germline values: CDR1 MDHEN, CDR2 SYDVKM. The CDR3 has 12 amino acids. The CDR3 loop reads CASSLAIAEAFF. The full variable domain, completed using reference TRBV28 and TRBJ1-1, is DVKVTQSSRYLVKRTGEKVFLECVQDMDHENMFWYRQDPGLGLRLIYFSYDVKMKEKGDIPEGYSVSREKKERFSLILESASTNQTSMYLCASSLAIAEAFFGQGTRLTVV.

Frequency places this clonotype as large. This CDR3 is CASSYTTGPGNTIYF. The chain recombines TRBV6-6 with TRBJ1-3. Germline V gene lookup returns CDR1 MNHNY and CDR2 SVGAGI (reference sequence). The CDR3 consists of 15 residues.

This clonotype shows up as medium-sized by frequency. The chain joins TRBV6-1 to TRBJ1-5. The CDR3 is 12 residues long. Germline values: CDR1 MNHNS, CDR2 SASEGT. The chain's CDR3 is CASSEGNQPQHF.

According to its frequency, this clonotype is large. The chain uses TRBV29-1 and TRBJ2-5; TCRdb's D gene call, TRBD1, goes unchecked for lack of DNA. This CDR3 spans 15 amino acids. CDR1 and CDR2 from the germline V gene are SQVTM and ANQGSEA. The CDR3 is CSVEEDRGRSETQYF.

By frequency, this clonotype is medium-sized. The CDR3 is CASSLKVGELFF. The chain uses TRBV12-3 or TRBV12-4 and TRBJ2-2. This CDR3 has 12 residues.